Listed below are T cell receptor beta chains from one sample, sequenced in a study of blood T cell repertoires in COVID-19. The protocol was immunoSEQ multiplex PCR, while the TCRdb copy is restricted to in-frame clones and leaves out a portion. This sample has tens of thousands of clones, with about 89% found just once. Material for sequencing was peripheral blood. These receptor sequences come from a human donor in a cohort sampled during active COVID-19. CDR3s include the opening cysteine and the closing phenylalanine or tryptophan. A D gene is named only where the DNA matches it firmly. Not every row has a clone size; where given, it reads once, few, many or a size class.

NA	TRBV7-9	TRBJ2-7	TRBD1	CASSLGQGALYEQYF	TGTGCCAGCAGCTTGGGACAGGGGGCGCTCTACGAGCAGTACTTC
NA	TRBV5-1	TRBJ1-2	TRBD1	CASSLVTPGQGADYGYTF	TGCGCCAGCAGCTTGGTTACCCCAGGACAGGGCGCCGACTATGGCTACACCTTC
NA	TRBV28	TRBJ1-4	NA	CASSPLAATNEKLFF	TGTGCCAGCAGCCCCTTAGCTGCAACTAATGAAAAACTGTTTTTT
NA	TRBV7-6	TRBJ2-2	NA	CASSLQGSANTGELFF	TGTGCCAGCAGCTTACAGGGCTCAGCGAACACCGGGGAGCTGTTTTTT
NA	TRBV18	TRBJ2-7	TRBD1	CASSPQGQAYEQYF	TGTGCCAGCTCACCACAAGGACAGGCCTACGAGCAGTACTTC
NA	TRBV6-1	TRBJ1-1	NA	CASSERGTSTEAFF	TGTGCCAGCAGTGAGCGCGGCACATCCACTGAAGCTTTCTTT
NA	TRBV7-2	TRBJ1-3	NA	CASSLGQNSGNTIYF	TGTGCCAGCAGCTTAGGGCAGAACTCTGGAAACACCATATATTTT
NA	TRBV28	TRBJ2-7	TRBD1	CASSSPGQPYEQYF	TGTGCCAGCAGTTCACCGGGACAGCCCTACGAGCAGTACTTC
NA	TRBV10-3	TRBJ1-1	TRBD1	CAISESDRGAEAFF	TGTGCCATCAGTGAGTCGGACAGGGGCGCTGAAGCTTTCTTT
NA	TRBV27	TRBJ2-5	NA	CASSLSVGIPETQYF	TGTGCCAGCAGTTTATCGGTCGGGATTCCGGAGACCCAGTACTTC
NA	TRBV18	TRBJ2-1	TRBD2	CASSLLGAGASYNEQFF	TGTGCCAGCTCACTTCTGGGAGCGGGAGCATCCTACAATGAGCAGTTCTTC
NA	TRBV9	TRBJ2-1	TRBD2	CASSFASGVNNEQFF	TGTGCCAGCAGCTTTGCTAGCGGGGTTAACAATGAGCAGTTCTTC
NA	TRBV6-5	TRBJ2-7	NA	CASSYSGAKTYYEQYF	TGTGCCAGCAGTTACTCGGGGGCCAAAACCTACTACGAGCAGTACTTC
NA	TRBV5-1	TRBJ2-3	NA	CASSPGGVGSTSTDTQYF	TGCGCCAGCAGCCCTGGAGGTGTGGGCAGCACTAGCACAGATACGCAGTATTTT
NA	TRBV3-1/TRBV3-2	TRBJ2-1	NA	CASSQDVTSGFEQFF	TGTGCCAGCAGCCAAGACGTCACTTCCGGGTTTGAGCAGTTCTTC
NA	TRBV7-2	TRBJ2-3	NA	CASSAQRDNTDTQYF	TGTGCCAGCAGCGCCCAGCGGGACAACACAGATACGCAGTATTTT
NA	TRBV11-2	TRBJ1-4	TRBD1	CASSPDRGRGGEKLFF	TGTGCCAGCAGCCCCGACAGGGGGCGGGGCGGTGAAAAACTGTTTTTT
NA	TRBV5-1	TRBJ2-2	TRBD2	CASSFAAGGPSGELFF	TGCGCCAGCAGCTTTGCGGCGGGAGGGCCCTCCGGGGAGCTGTTTTTT
once	TRBV5-1	TRBJ2-7	NA	CASSPSNQAHEQYF	TGCGCCAGCAGCCCCTCTAATCAGGCCCACGAGCAGTACTTC
once	TRBV5-1	TRBJ2-1	NA	CASSPDKDNEQFF	TGCGCCAGCAGCCCGGACAAAGACAATGAGCAGTTCTTC
once	TRBV6-4	TRBJ2-3	NA	CASSEGLMADTQYF	TGTGCCAGCAGTGAGGGACTTATGGCAGATACGCAGTATTTT
NA	TRBV29-1	TRBJ1-2	TRBD1	CSVEQQGDILLSGYTF	TGCAGCGTTGAACAACAGGGGGATATTCTATTAAGCGGCTACACCTTC
NA	TRBV19	TRBJ2-5	TRBD2	CASRSLTSGAQETQYF	TGTGCCAGTAGAAGTCTGACTAGCGGGGCCCAAGAGACCCAGTACTTC
NA	TRBV6-5	TRBJ1-1	NA	CASSYSPRNTEAFF	TGTGCCAGCAGTTACTCTCCGCGGAACACTGAAGCTTTCTTT
few	TRBV3-1/TRBV3-2	TRBJ2-1	NA	CASRAGTYNEQFF	TGTGCCAGCAGGGCAGGGACCTACAATGAGCAGTTCTTC
NA	TRBV15	TRBJ2-5	TRBD2	CATSRDLAGAQREETQYF	TGTGCCACCAGCAGAGATTTAGCGGGAGCCCAAAGAGAAGAGACCCAGTACTTC
NA	TRBV3-1/TRBV3-2	TRBJ1-2	NA	CATLDWQRRGGYTF	TGTGCCACGTTAGACTGGCAAAGAAGAGGCGGCTACACCTTC
once	TRBV28	TRBJ2-1	TRBD2	CASSLTGGYEQFF	TGTGCCAGCAGTTTAACCGGGGGGTATGAGCAGTTCTTC
NA	TRBV2	TRBJ1-1	TRBD1	CASSGTGVLEAFF	TGTGCCAGCAGTGGAACAGGGGTCCTTGAAGCTTTCTTT
NA	TRBV7-9	TRBJ1-1	NA	CASSLVQNTEAFF	TGTGCCAGCAGCTTAGTTCAGAACACTGAAGCTTTCTTT
NA	TRBV29-1	TRBJ1-1	TRBD1	CSVDRGKGNTEAFF	TGCAGCGTGGACAGGGGGAAGGGGAACACTGAAGCTTTCTTT
NA	TRBV5-1	TRBJ2-3	NA	CASSLAGASDRTDTQYF	TGCGCCAGCAGCTTGGCCGGAGCTAGCGACCGCACAGATACGCAGTATTTT
NA	TRBV7-8	TRBJ2-3	TRBD2	CASSLLAGETDTQYF	TGTGCCAGCAGCTTACTCGCGGGAGAGACAGATACGCAGTATTTT
NA	TRBV28	TRBJ2-1	NA	CASNLDSPTYNEQFF	TGTGCCAGCAACCTGGACAGCCCTACCTACAATGAGCAGTTCTTC
NA	TRBV4-2	TRBJ2-1	TRBD2	CASSQRAGTYNEQFF	TGTGCCAGCAGCCAAAGAGCGGGAACCTACAATGAGCAGTTCTTC
NA	TRBV19	TRBJ1-1	NA	CASSIGDNTEAFF	TGTGCCAGTAGTATCGGGGATAACACTGAAGCTTTCTTT
NA	TRBV11-3	TRBJ2-1	NA	CASSLAQSPRAKNEQFF	TGTGCCAGCAGCTTAGCGCAGTCCCCGCGGGCAAAAAATGAGCAGTTCTTC
NA	TRBV5-1	TRBJ2-1	TRBD1	CASSFGTAYNEQFF	TGCGCCAGCAGCTTCGGGACAGCCTACAATGAGCAGTTCTTC
NA	TRBV9	TRBJ1-2	NA	CASSVGGSPGFNYGYTF	TGTGCCAGCAGCGTAGGAGGAAGCCCCGGCTTTAACTATGGCTACACCTTC
NA	TRBV19	TRBJ2-2	NA	CASKDFYTGELFF	TGTGCCAGTAAGGACTTTTACACCGGGGAGCTGTTTTTT